A single sample is the source of the 20 T cell receptor beta chains below, sequenced in a study of shared clonotypes between healthy human individuals. Using immunoSEQ multiplex PCR, the repertoire was profiled, and TCRdb retains in-frame clones only, with some absent. Among some 1.4 million clones, around 95% were seen once, and the ten largest hold 0.95% to 1.5%. The sample was naive CD4+ T cells sorted from blood. Stated subset: CD45RA+ positively selected. The receptors were gathered from a man aged 25 to 40 in good health.

The chain links TRBV20-1 to TRBJ2-5; no clear D gene. Germline assignment: CDR1 DFQATT and CDR2 SNEGSKA (reference sequence). V lost 3 bases and J lost 7, with 3 bases in between. The CDR3 runs 9 residues. CDR3 coding DNA: TGCAGTGCTAGGGGGACCCAGTACTTC. This gives the protein CSARGTQYF.

The V gene is TRBV19, the J gene TRBJ2-7; a weak D match, TRBD1 (5 bases). V lost 5 bases and J 9 bases, leaving 20 bases between the germline ends. This CDR3 is built from 14 residues. Germline loops: CDR1 LNHDA, CDR2 SQIVND (reference sequence). The CDR3 sequence is CASSPADTLLWQYF. Written as DNA, the CDR3 is TGTGCCAGTAGTCCGGCGGACACTCTACTCTGGCAGTACTTC.

The chain recombines TRBV5-4 with TRBJ2-7; possible D gene TRBD1, 6 bases. Germline V gene sequence: CDR1 SGHNT, CDR2 YYREEE (reference sequence). V was trimmed by 4 bases and J by 6 bases, leaving 20 bases between them. The CDR3 is 15 residues long. Here the CDR3 reads CASSQVGTIFSEQYF. The CDR3 DNA sequence: TGTGCCAGCAGCCAGGTGGGGACAATATTCTCCGAGCAGTACTTC.

Of note for this clone: This sample includes further DNA sequences coding for the same CDR3. This sequence joins TRBV15 and TRBJ1-4, with D possibly matching TRBD1 (5 bases). The CDR3 totals 13 residues. Germline loops: CDR1 LNHNV, CDR2 YYDKDF (reference sequence). V lost 1 base and J 8 bases, leaving 8 bases between the germline ends. CDR3 amino acids: CATSRAGGEKLFF. The CDR3 DNA follows: TGTGCCACCAGCAGAGCGGGGGGGGAAAAACTGTTTTTT.

The chain uses TRBV28 and TRBJ2-7; D unclear. V was cut by 1 base and J by 6 bases, with 10 bases left in between. Germline CDR1 MDHEN, CDR2 SYDVKM. The CDR3 loop spans 13 amino acids. The CDR3 DNA is TGTGCCAGCAGTTTATATGCTCTAAGCGAGCAGTACTTC. Amino acid sequence: CASSLYALSEQYF.

The chain has TRBV12-2 and TRBJ1-1; TRBD1 was called by the table and not checked on the DNA. TRBV12-2 is termed a pseudogene. The CDR3 loop spans 15 amino acids. In nucleotides, the CDR3 is TGTGCAAGTCGCTTAGCGTGTTGGCAGGGGGCAGGAGCTTTCTTT. The encoded protein is CASRLACWQGAGAFF.

CDR3 nucleotides: TGTGCCAGCAGCGCCCGGGAGAGCAGAGGCTACACCTTC. It specifies CASSARESRGYTF. The chain uses TRBV5-4 and TRBJ1-2; D is undetermined. Trimming stripped 4 bases from V and 8 bases from J, with 15 bases between. The CDR3 consists of 13 residues. The germline V gene encodes CDR1 SGHNT and CDR2 YYREEE (reference sequence).

This clone was observed once. The chain recombines TRBV5-4 with TRBJ2-7; unclear D gene. Germline V lookup: CDR1 SGHNT, CDR2 YYREEE (reference sequence). The CDR3 length is 13 residues. The V end lost 3 bases, the J end lost 4 bases, and 11 bases lay between the germline ends. The DNA for the CDR3 is TGTGCCAGCAGCTCCAGATCCGAATACGAGCAGTACTTC. Translating it yields CASSSRSEYEQYF.

The rearrangement links TRBV19 to TRBJ2-7; the D gene is possibly TRBD1 (5 bases). Germline V CDR1 and CDR2: LNHDA, SQIVND (reference sequence). The CDR3 covers 16 residues. Trimming cost V 6 bases and J 5 bases, with 23 bases left between them. In DNA, the CDR3 is TGTGCCAGTAGCCACCCCGCGGTAGGGGTACGCGACGAGCAGTACTTC. Translation gives CASSHPAVGVRDEQYF.

This clone showed up just once. V is TRBV2 and J is TRBJ2-7; D possibly matches TRBD1 or TRBD2 (5 bases each). Germline V gene data show CDR1 as SNHLY and CDR2 as FYNNEI. Deletions cut 6 bases from V and 7 bases from J, with 13 bases between. This CDR3 spans 12 amino acids. The CDR3 DNA reads as TGTGCCAGCAGCGGGGCTGAATCGGAGCAGTACTTC. Protein sequence: CASSGAESEQYF.

The V and J genes are TRBV19 and TRBJ2-1; 9 bases line up with TRBD1. Germline trimming cut 5 bases from V and 6 bases from J; bases unmatched to any gene: 11. The V gene's germline CDR1 is LNHDA and CDR2 SQIVND (reference sequence). This CDR3 comprises 16 residues. The CDR3 bases are TGTGCCAGTAGTTCCCACCGGGACAGGGCTGTCAATGAGCAGTTCTTC. Translating it yields CASSSHRDRAVNEQFF.

The chain carries TRBV9 and TRBJ1-3; D remains ambiguous. Germline V lookup: CDR1 SGDLS, CDR2 YYNGEE. The CDR3 contains 16 residues. Between the trimmed V and J ends, which lost 1 base and 9 bases, there was a span of 20 bases. CDR3: CASSVHPDFGLGTIYF. Here the CDR3 DNA reads TGTGCCAGCAGCGTACACCCGGACTTTGGGTTGGGCACCATATATTTT.

This chain connects TRBV5-4 to TRBJ2-3; either TRBD1 or TRBD2 may supply D (6 bases each). Germline loops: CDR1 SGHNT, CDR2 YYREEE (reference sequence). The V gene lost 5 bases and the J gene lost 3 bases, with 10 bases spanning the gap. The CDR3 runs to 13 residues. CDR3 sequence reads: CASRGGSTDTQYF. The CDR3 DNA is TGTGCCAGCAGGGGGGGCTCTACAGATACGCAGTATTTT.

This chain connects TRBV5-6 to TRBJ2-5; D may be TRBD2 (7 bases). V was cut by 4 bases and J by 5 bases, with 24 bases left in between. This CDR3 region has 17 residues. Per germline, CDR1 SGHDT and CDR2 YYEEEE. The CDR3 sequence: CASSTLPFGGGGETQYF. CDR3 coding DNA: TGTGCCAGCAGCACCCTCCCCTTCGGGGGAGGGGGGGAGACCCAGTACTTC.

This chain connects TRBV19 to TRBJ2-5, with 7 bases fitting TRBD1. With V trimmed by 1 base and J by 6 bases, 8 bases remained unmatched. The CDR3 covers 15 residues. CDR1 LNHDA and CDR2 SQIVND come from the germline V gene (reference sequence). CDR3 protein: CASSIGQGGTKTQYF. DNA of the CDR3: TGTGCCAGTAGTATAGGACAGGGCGGAACGAAGACCCAGTACTTC.

The chain uses TRBV7-2 and TRBJ2-3; D could derive from TRBD1 or TRBD2 (5 bases each). CDR1 and CDR2 (germline): SGHTA, FQGNSA. V shed 6 bases and J shed 4 bases, with 5 bases lying between them. This CDR3 spans 11 amino acids. DNA for the CDR3: TGTGCCAGCAGGGGGGCAGATACGCAGTATTTT. Its protein is CASRGADTQYF. Combining the CDR3 with reference TRBV7-2 and TRBJ2-3 gives the whole variable domain GAGVSQSPSNKVTEKGKDVELRCDPISGHTALYWYRQSLGQGLEFLIYFQGNSAPDKSGLPSDRFSAERTGGSVSTLTIQRTQQEDSAVYLCASRGADTQYFGPGTRLTVL.

The chain carries TRBV5-1 and TRBJ2-1; possible D gene TRBD1, 5 bases. The CDR3 consists of 18 residues. Deletions cut 0 bases from V and 7 bases from J, with 23 bases between. The germline gives CDR1 SGHRS, CDR2 YFSETQ. The CDR3 nucleotides read TGCGCCAGCAGCTTGGGCAGGGCTGGCGCCTTAGGGATGAATGAGCAGTTCTTC. It translates to CASSLGRAGALGMNEQFF.

CDR3 DNA: TGTGCCAGCAGTTCCCCCTCGGGGTCAGCGGGTCGCACAGATACGCAGTATTTT. Translated, it gives CASSSPSGSAGRTDTQYF. The chain employs TRBV27 and TRBJ2-3; D may be TRBD2 (6 bases). From germline, CDR1 is MNHEY and CDR2 SMNVEV (reference sequence). CDR3 length: 18 amino acids. V gave up 4 bases and J gave up 1 base, with 21 bases separating them.

The chain is built from TRBV9 and TRBJ2-5; 10 bases map to TRBD2. Germline loops: CDR1 SGDLS, CDR2 YYNGEE. V lost 4 bases and J lost 4; bases outside the gene matches: 4. This CDR3 contains 14 residues. This chain's CDR3 is CASSPRLAGETQYF. DNA of the CDR3: TGTGCCAGCAGCCCGCGACTAGCGGGAGAGACCCAGTACTTC. Based on the CDR3 plus reference TRBV9 and TRBJ2-5, the full variable domain is DSGVTQTPKHLITATGQRVTLRCSPRSGDLSVYWYQQSLDQGLQFLIQYYNGEERAKGNILERFSAQQFPDLHSELNLSSLELGDSALYFCASSPRLAGETQYFGPGTRLLVL.

J is TRBJ2-1 and V is TRBV5-4, with TRBD2 matching over 7 bases. The CDR3 has 13 residues. Germline-derived CDR1 and CDR2 are SGHNT and YYREEE (reference sequence). V was pared by 4 bases and J by 9 bases, with 7 bases of the junction left unmatched. The CDR3 nucleotides read TGTGCCAGCAGCGCGGGGGATTCGGTTGAGCAGTTCTTC. Translated, it gives CASSAGDSVEQFF.